The text below deals with one T cell receptor (beta chain). Its matching antigen is unknown. These data originate in a study of cytomegalovirus exposure and HLA in healthy donors. Study-wide results and limits: Some public TCRs appeared in many individuals, while most sequences were rare.

Separate from the roughly 710-subject first cohort, the approximately 130-subject validation cohort was the one that the donors belonged to. The method was immunoSEQ multiplex PCR; TCRdb's version includes in-frame clones alone and lacks a portion of them. The sample lists approximately 60,000 clones, around 95% occurring once. V was shortened by 8 bases and J by 10 bases, with 11 bases between the two germline ends. This CDR3 has 11 residues. From germline, CDR1 is ENHRY and CDR2 SYGVKD. This TCR was recovered from a woman between 18 and 29 years old in good health and CMV-seropositive. The chain is built from TRBV10-3 and TRBJ1-4, with TRBD1 as a possible D gene (5 bases). The sequenced material came from PBMCs. CDR3 amino acids: CAIGQGGKLFF. Written as DNA, the CDR3 is TGTGCCATCGGTCAGGGTGGAAAACTGTTTTTT.